This TCR beta chain derives from a study of read filtering for tumor transcriptome and immune sequencing. Study context: Revised staging placed eight or nine patients in R-ISS I, some 17 in II, six or seven in III. Study observations and caveats: Even smaller IR-seq throughput identified most shared clonotypes. The sorted CD138-negative fraction was a mixed bone marrow immune population, not purified T cells.

This clonotype was seen many times. As yet, its antigen is unknown. From 300 to 400 ng of RNA, a library with molecular barcoded alpha/delta and beta/gamma adaptors was made. TCRdb reanalysed the reads using MiXCR and keeps one entry per CDR3 protein. The sample lists fewer than 90,000 distinct CDR3 sequences; over 9% were seen once. The CDR3 length is 16 residues. V was pared by 6 bases and J by 7 bases, with 21 bases between. Germline CDR1 and CDR2: MNHEY and SVGAGI. The V gene is TRBV6-5, the J gene TRBJ2-2, with D perhaps TRBD1 or TRBD2 (5 bases each). Sequenced input: a population of CD138-negative cells sorted from bone marrow. The receptor was derived from a donor at least 40 years old with multiple myeloma. The DNA for the CDR3 is TGTGCCAGCAGGAGAGGGGTCGGACATGCTTACGGGGAGCTGTTTTTT. This translates into CASRRGVGHAYGELFF.